These T cell receptor beta chains were read from a single sample in a study of blood T cell repertoires in COVID-19. Only in-frame clones appear in the TCRdb table, and some are missing; sequencing was by immunoSEQ multiplex PCR. The data contain approximately 300,000 clones, about 90% of them singletons. The sample consisted of peripheral blood. The receptors shown here come from a woman aged 45 to 65 with COVID-19, enrolled during active disease. The CDR3 runs from the conserved cysteine through the conserved F or W. D genes are given only for firm matches. Some rows have no size entry. The others give once, few or many, or a class for an expanded clone.

14,TRBD2,-,TRBV5-4,TRBJ2-3,CASSRRGGTDTQYF,TGTGCCAGCAGCCGGCGGGGGGGCACAGATACGCAGTATTTT
18,TRBD1,-,TRBV7-8,TRBJ1-5,CASTPRRTGGAGNQPQHF,TGTGCCAGCACCCCCCGGAGGACAGGGGGCGCCGGCAATCAGCCCCAGCATTTT
14,TRBD1,-,TRBV29-1,TRBJ1-1,CSVPGTGVYTEAFF,TGCAGCGTTCCCGGGACAGGGGTGTACACTGAAGCTTTCTTT
17,-,-,TRBV19,TRBJ1-6,CASSMEDAGHREIHLHF,TGTGCCAGTAGCATGGAGGACGCTGGTCACCGGGAGATTCACCTCCACTTT
14,-,-,TRBV2,TRBJ1-1,CASKPPQGFLEAFF,TGTGCCAGCAAACCACCACAGGGATTTCTCGAAGCTTTCTTT
14,TRBD1,few,TRBV6-5,TRBJ1-6,CASRPTGGRSPLHF,TGTGCCAGCAGACCCACAGGGGGCAGGTCACCCCTCCACTTT
14,TRBD1,-,TRBV30,TRBJ2-7,CAWSLYRGVAEQYF,TGTGCCTGGAGTTTGTACAGGGGGGTAGCCGAGCAGTACTTC
14,TRBD2,-,TRBV5-6,TRBJ2-1,CASSTGLAYNEQFF,TGTGCCAGCAGCACCGGACTAGCGTACAATGAGCAGTTCTTC
18,TRBD2,-,TRBV3-1/TRBV3-2,TRBJ2-3,CASSLRLAGGDSTDTQYF,TGTGCCAGCAGCCTGAGACTAGCGGGAGGGGATAGCACAGATACGCAGTATTTT
17,-,-,TRBV4-1,TRBJ2-3,CASSQVLAGMGTDTQYF,TGCGCCAGCAGCCAAGTTCTGGCGGGAATGGGCACAGATACGCAGTATTTT
15,TRBD2,-,TRBV27,TRBJ2-7,CASSLGLAGVYEQYF,TGTGCCAGCAGTTTAGGGCTAGCGGGAGTCTACGAGCAGTACTTC
15,-,-,TRBV18,TRBJ1-5,CASSSTLGSNQPQHF,TGTGCCAGCTCTTCCACCCTGGGCAGCAATCAGCCCCAGCATTTT
15,TRBD2,-,TRBV5-1,TRBJ2-4,CASSPDSGRGNIQYF,TGCGCCAGCAGCCCAGATAGCGGGAGAGGAAACATTCAGTACTTC
16,-,-,TRBV27,TRBJ2-7,CASVPPGVKLVYEQYF,TGTGCCAGCGTCCCCCCGGGGGTAAAGTTGGTTTACGAGCAGTACTTC
16,-,-,TRBV5-1,TRBJ1-4,CASSFNGGLWNEKLFF,TGCGCCAGCAGCTTTAACGGGGGACTGTGGAATGAAAAACTGTTTTTT
14,-,-,TRBV5-1,TRBJ2-5,CASSLSGGWETQYF,TGCGCCAGCAGCTTATCAGGAGGTTGGGAGACCCAGTACTTC
16,-,few,TRBV21-1,TRBJ1-1,CASSKEAGDANTEAFF,TGTGCCAGCAGCAAAGAGGCAGGGGATGCGAACACTGAAGCTTTCTTT
15,-,-,TRBV19,TRBJ1-1,CASSTLSQGSTEAFF,TGTGCCAGTAGTACCCTTTCACAGGGTAGCACTGAAGCTTTCTTT
16,TRBD1,-,TRBV19,TRBJ1-1,CASSDGDRAMNTEAFF,TGTGCCAGTAGCGATGGGGACAGAGCCATGAACACTGAAGCTTTCTTT
17,TRBD2,-,TRBV5-4,TRBJ2-3,CASSPGLAGTGTDTQYF,TGTGCCAGCAGCCCCGGACTAGCGGGAACCGGCACAGATACGCAGTATTTT
14,TRBD2,once,TRBV27,TRBJ2-7,CASHMTSGTYEQYF,TGTGCCAGCCACATGACTAGCGGTACCTACGAGCAGTACTTC
15,TRBD1,-,TRBV19,TRBJ1-2,CASSRTGNPIYGYTF,TGTGCCAGTAGTCGGACAGGAAACCCCATCTATGGCTACACCTTC
16,TRBD2,-,TRBV5-4,TRBJ2-1,CASSPATSGAYNEQFF,TGTGCCAGCAGCCCGGCCACTAGCGGGGCCTACAATGAGCAGTTCTTC
12,-,-,TRBV6-5,TRBJ2-3,CASISSTDTQYF,TGTGCCAGCATCAGTAGCACAGATACGCAGTATTTT
16,-,-,TRBV5-4,TRBJ1-1,CASSLDYGALNTEAFF,TGTGCCAGCAGCTTGGACTATGGGGCATTGAACACTGAAGCTTTCTTT
15,-,once,TRBV27,TRBJ2-1,CASSPTYRAANEQFF,TGTGCCAGCAGTCCGACGTACAGGGCAGCCAATGAGCAGTTCTTC